Following are 27 T cell receptor beta chains from one sample sequenced in a study of T cell responses to AZD1222 COVID-19 vaccine. The protocol was immunoSEQ multiplex PCR, while the TCRdb copy is restricted to in-frame clones and leaves out a portion. The sample consists of approximately 100,000 clones, approximately 91% of them appearing once. The starting material was peripheral blood, obtained on day 0 of AZD1222 vaccination. The receptors were gathered from an adult in good health.

The chain couples TRBV3-1 (or the pseudogene TRBV3-2) to TRBJ2-2; the match to TRBD1 covers 7 bases. The CDR3 runs to 16 residues. The germline CDR1 and CDR2 sequences are LGHDT and YNNKEL (reference sequence). V shed 4 bases and J 3 bases; nucleotides not matched to a gene: 8. The DNA for the CDR3 is TGTGCCAGCAGCCCCGTAACAGGGGTTGACACCGGGGAGCTGTTTTTT. Its protein is CASSPVTGVDTGELFF.

This sequence joins TRBV19 and TRBJ1-5; D unresolved. Germline V lookup: CDR1 LNHDA, CDR2 SQIVND (reference sequence). The CDR3 totals 15 residues. The V end was cut by 3 bases, the J end by 4 bases, with 13 bases between. This CDR3 is CASSILAEANQPQHF. As DNA, the CDR3 is TGTGCCAGTAGTATCTTGGCAGAGGCTAATCAGCCCCAGCATTTT.

The chain employs TRBV7-3 and TRBJ2-1; tentatively, D is TRBD1 or TRBD2 (5 bases each). Looked up from germline, CDR1 is SGHTA and CDR2 is FQGTGA. Trimming took 4 bases from V and 5 from J, leaving 12 bases between them. The CDR3 length is 14 residues. For the CDR3, the DNA is TGTGCCAGCAGCTCTGGGGGACCCAACAATGAGCAGTTCTTC. Translated, it gives CASSSGGPNNEQFF.

The V and J genes are TRBV3-1 (or the pseudogene TRBV3-2) and TRBJ2-1; 13 bases are a match to TRBD2. V dropped 5 bases and J dropped 0; count of bases not matched to a gene: 13. This CDR3 comprises 20 residues. The germline gives CDR1 LGHDT, CDR2 YNNKEL (reference sequence). The CDR3 is CASSARWGLAGTSSYNEQFF. The CDR3 DNA reads as TGTGCCAGCAGCGCGCGTTGGGGACTAGCGGGAACCAGCTCCTACAATGAGCAGTTCTTC.

The chain links TRBV6-2 or TRBV6-3 to TRBJ1-5; D is ambiguous. Germline V CDR1 and CDR2: MNHEY, SVGEGT. The CDR3 covers 12 residues. The V end lost 0 bases, the J end lost 9 bases, and 6 bases lay between the germline ends. Written as DNA, the CDR3 is TGTGCCAGCAGTTACTCGTTCGGGCCCCAGCATTTT. Its protein is CASSYSFGPQHF.

The chain uses TRBV19 and TRBJ1-1; no definite D call. Per the germline V gene, CDR1 is LNHDA and CDR2 is SQIVND (reference sequence). The CDR3 is made up of 12 amino acids. Trimming took 8 bases from V and 7 from J, leaving 14 bases between them. The CDR3 here is CASQAGRFEAFF. In DNA form, the CDR3 reads TGTGCCAGTCAGGCGGGGAGGTTTGAAGCTTTCTTT.

This sequence joins TRBV9 and TRBJ1-5; possible D gene TRBD1, 5 bases. This CDR3 has 15 amino acids. The ends were cut back, 0 bases at V and 5 bases at J, with 12 bases in the middle. Germline V gene data show CDR1 as SGDLS and CDR2 as YYNGEE. CDR3 nucleotides: TGTGCCAGCAGCGTAGGTGGCAGGGCAGATCAGCCCCAGCATTTT. Translated: CASSVGGRADQPQHF.

CDR3: CASSSQKNQPQHF. CDR3 nucleotide sequence: TGTGCCAGCTCATCACAGAAAAATCAGCCCCAGCATTTT. The rearrangement links TRBV18 to TRBJ1-5, with D unclear. The CDR3 has 13 amino acids. V dropped 5 bases and J dropped 4 bases, with 9 bases sitting between them. The germline gives CDR1 KGHSH, CDR2 LQKENI.

CDR3 DNA: TGTGCCAGCAGAAATGGGGGGGGCACTGAAGCTTTCTTT. Its translation: CASRNGGGTEAFF. The J gene is TRBJ1-1, the V gene TRBV25-1, with a weak D call TRBD1 (5 bases). This CDR3 has 13 residues. Germline V lookup: CDR1 MGHDK, CDR2 SYGVNS. V was pared by 6 bases and J by 4 bases, with 12 bases between.

The chain couples TRBV19 to TRBJ1-1, with D possibly being TRBD1 (6 bases). Germline-derived CDR1 and CDR2 are LNHDA and SQIVND (reference sequence). The V end was cut by 7 bases, the J end by 2 bases, with 11 bases between. The CDR3 length is 13 residues. The CDR3 spells CASMDRINTEAFF. DNA for the CDR3: TGTGCCAGTATGGACAGAATTAACACTGAAGCTTTCTTT.

This chain joins TRBV7-9 and TRBJ2-4, with 8 bases lining up with TRBD2. Trimming took 4 bases from V and 0 from J; bases not matched to a gene: 11. CDR1 SEHNR and CDR2 FQNEAQ come from the germline V gene (reference sequence). The CDR3 is 18 amino acids. In nucleotides, the CDR3 is TGTGCCAGCAGCTCTGGGGCGGGGGGCCCTGTAGCCAAAAACATTCAGTACTTC. As protein: CASSSGAGGPVAKNIQYF. Filled out from reference TRBV7-9 and TRBJ2-4, the complete variable domain reads DTGVSQNPRHKITKRGQNVTFRCDPISEHNRLYWYRQTLGQGPEFLTYFQNEAQLEKSRLLSDRFSAERPKGSFSTLEIQRTEQGDSAMYLCASSSGAGGPVAKNIQYFGAGTRLSVL.

The gene calls are TRBV19 and TRBJ1-1; a possible D gene is TRBD1 (6 bases). The CDR3 covers 16 residues. The germline gives CDR1 LNHDA, CDR2 SQIVND (reference sequence). V lost 4 bases to trimming and J lost 0 bases, with 15 bases between them. The CDR3 sequence is CASSRRGQALNTEAFF. CDR3 nucleotides: TGTGCCAGTAGTAGGAGGGGACAAGCTCTGAACACTGAAGCTTTCTTT.

The V gene is TRBV9, the J gene TRBJ2-1, with 14 nucleotides matching TRBD2. V shed 4 bases, J shed 4 bases, and the junction held 7 bases outside the gene matches. Germline values: CDR1 SGDLS, CDR2 YYNGEE. This CDR3 has 17 residues. The CDR3 spells CASSPRLAGGKYNEQFF. The CDR3 DNA is TGTGCCAGCAGCCCCAGACTAGCGGGAGGGAAGTACAATGAGCAGTTCTTC. Full variable domain (outside the CDR3, taken from reference TRBV9 and TRBJ2-1): DSGVTQTPKHLITATGQRVTLRCSPRSGDLSVYWYQQSLDQGLQFLIQYYNGEERAKGNILERFSAQQFPDLHSELNLSSLELGDSALYFCASSPRLAGGKYNEQFFGPGTRLTVL.

The chain couples TRBV5-4 to TRBJ1-6, with TRBD1 as a possible D gene (5 bases). Germline values: CDR1 SGHNT, CDR2 YYREEE (reference sequence). V lost 4 bases, J lost 4 bases, and 12 bases lay in between. The CDR3 spans 15 residues. CDR3 coding DNA: TGTGCCAGCAGCCTTGCGACAGTTTATAATTCACCCCTCCACTTT. Its protein product is CASSLATVYNSPLHF.

The V gene is TRBV6-5, the J gene TRBJ2-2; 7 nucleotides line up with TRBD2. The CDR3 spans 16 residues. The ends lost 1 base at V and 3 bases at J; junction bases unmatched: 5. CDR1 and CDR2 (germline): MNHEY, SVGAGI. CDR3 loop: CASSYWAGVDTGELFF. CDR3 nucleotides: TGTGCCAGCAGTTACTGGGCGGGAGTGGACACCGGGGAGCTGTTTTTT.

The V call is TRBV11-2, the J call TRBJ2-5; TRBD1 matches 8 bases. Germline V gene data show CDR1 as SGHAT and CDR2 as FQNNGV. The CDR3 totals 16 residues. The ends lost 1 base at V and 5 bases at J; junction bases unmatched: 9. The chain's CDR3 is CASSLVRQGRLETQYF. DNA of the CDR3: TGTGCCAGCAGCTTAGTCAGACAGGGGCGTTTGGAGACCCAGTACTTC. Full variable domain (rest looked up from reference TRBV11-2 and TRBJ2-5): EAGVAQSPRYKIIEKRQSVAFWCNPISGHATLYWYQQILGQGPKLLIQFQNNGVVDDSQLPKDRFSAERLKGVDSTLKIQPAKLEDSAVYLCASSLVRQGRLETQYFGPGTRLLVL.

This clone was seen only once. The V call is TRBV5-6, the J call TRBJ1-6; a weak D match, TRBD1 (6 bases). V was trimmed by 0 bases and J by 6 bases, leaving 10 bases between them. From germline, CDR1 is SGHDT and CDR2 YYEEEE. The CDR3 runs 15 residues. CDR3 loop: CASSLDRQANSPLHF. The CDR3 DNA reads as TGTGCCAGCAGCTTGGACAGACAGGCTAATTCACCCCTCCACTTT.

This clone occurred once. The J gene is TRBJ1-2, the V gene TRBV7-2, with TRBD1 identical over 9 bases. J lost 4 bases, V lost 5 bases, and 8 bases had no gene match. The CDR3 contains 15 residues. Germline CDR1 and CDR2: SGHTA and FQGNSA. This chain's CDR3 is CASSTRTGASYGYTF. DNA for the CDR3: TGTGCCAGCAGCACCCGGACAGGGGCCAGCTATGGCTACACCTTC.

The chain couples TRBV28 to TRBJ2-2; 7 nucleotides match TRBD1. There are 14 residues in the CDR3. The V segment lost 8 bases and the J segment 8 bases; nucleotides outside the gene matches: 11. The V gene's germline CDR1 is MDHEN and CDR2 SYDVKM. CDR3 residues: CASGSTGDAGELFF. As DNA, the CDR3 is TGTGCCAGCGGGAGTACAGGGGACGCAGGGGAGCTGTTTTTT.

This chain links TRBV2 with TRBJ2-2; TRBD2 aligns across 8 bases. V lost 3 bases and J lost 6; bases outside the gene matches: 3. Germline V gene sequence: CDR1 SNHLY, CDR2 FYNNEI. There are 14 residues in the CDR3. The CDR3 is CASSDAGGAGELFF. CDR3 in DNA: TGTGCCAGCAGTGACGCGGGGGGAGCCGGGGAGCTGTTTTTT.

This CDR3 reads CASRNLAGVYNEQFF. Written as DNA, the CDR3 is TGTGCCAGTAGGAACCTAGCGGGAGTCTACAATGAGCAGTTCTTC. This chain connects TRBV19 to TRBJ2-1, with 10 bases lining up with TRBD2. V was pared by 6 bases and J by 3 bases, with 5 bases of the junction left unmatched. This CDR3 region has 15 residues. The V gene's germline CDR1 is LNHDA and CDR2 SQIVND (reference sequence).

The chain carries TRBV7-3 and TRBJ1-1; D may be TRBD1 (5 bases). V was pared by 0 bases and J by 2 bases, with 13 bases between. Germline V CDR1 and CDR2: SGHTA, FQGTGA. This CDR3 spans 16 amino acids. As DNA, the CDR3 is TGTGCCAGCAGCTTAACGGGGACGGCCGCTAACACTGAAGCTTTCTTT. This sequence encodes CASSLTGTAANTEAFF.

This clone was found once. The chain couples TRBV27 to TRBJ1-2; the match to TRBD1 covers 9 bases. J gave up 3 bases and V 5 bases, and 13 bases lay outside the gene matches. CDR3 length: 17 residues. The germline V gene encodes CDR1 MNHEY and CDR2 SMNVEV (reference sequence). The CDR3, as DNA: TGTGCCAGCAGTCCACGACTTAACAGGGGGCTTGACTATGGCTACACCTTC. It translates to CASSPRLNRGLDYGYTF.

The chain employs TRBV2 and TRBJ1-5; 9 bases align to TRBD1. Looked up from germline, CDR1 is SNHLY and CDR2 is FYNNEI. The J segment lost 6 bases and the V segment lost 5 bases, leaving 5 bases of the junction unmatched. The CDR3 is 14 residues long. CDR3 sequence (DNA): TGTGCCAGCAGTCCGACAGGGGGTAGTCAGCCCCAGCATTTT. It encodes CASSPTGGSQPQHF. Full variable domain (outside the CDR3, taken from reference TRBV2 and TRBJ1-5): EPEVTQTPSHQVTQMGQEVILRCVPISNHLYFYWYRQILGQKVEFLVSFYNNEISEKSEIFDDQFSVERPDGSNFTLKIRSTKLEDSAMYFCASSPTGGSQPQHFGDGTRLSIL.

J is TRBJ2-3 and V is TRBV6-4; TRBD1 aligns across 10 bases. Looked up from germline, CDR1 is MRHNA and CDR2 is SNTAGT. CDR3 length: 16 amino acids. The V segment lost 6 bases and the J segment 6 bases; nucleotides outside the gene matches: 12. The CDR3 coding sequence is TGTGCCAGCAGCCCCCGGGACAGGGGAGAACCCGATACGCAGTATTTT. This encodes CASSPRDRGEPDTQYF.

This clone was counted a single time. The chain couples TRBV28 to TRBJ1-6, with D unresolved. Germline-derived CDR1 and CDR2 are MDHEN and SYDVKM. The CDR3 covers 15 residues. Trimming shortened V by 6 bases and J by 7 bases, and 16 bases separated the two germline ends. CDR3 bases: TGTGCCAGCAGCCTCACAGTGGCCGGGAATTCACCCCTCCACTTT. Translating gives CASSLTVAGNSPLHF.

This clone was counted a few times. CDR3 bases: TGCGCCAGCAGCTCTGGACTAGCGGGAGGGACGAACACCGGGGAGCTGTTTTTT. Its protein product is CASSSGLAGGTNTGELFF. V and J are TRBV5-1 and TRBJ2-2; 15 positions match TRBD2. CDR1 is SGHRS, CDR2 YFSETQ, per germline. V shed 3 bases and J 0 bases; nucleotides not matched to a gene: 3. CDR3 size: 18 residues.